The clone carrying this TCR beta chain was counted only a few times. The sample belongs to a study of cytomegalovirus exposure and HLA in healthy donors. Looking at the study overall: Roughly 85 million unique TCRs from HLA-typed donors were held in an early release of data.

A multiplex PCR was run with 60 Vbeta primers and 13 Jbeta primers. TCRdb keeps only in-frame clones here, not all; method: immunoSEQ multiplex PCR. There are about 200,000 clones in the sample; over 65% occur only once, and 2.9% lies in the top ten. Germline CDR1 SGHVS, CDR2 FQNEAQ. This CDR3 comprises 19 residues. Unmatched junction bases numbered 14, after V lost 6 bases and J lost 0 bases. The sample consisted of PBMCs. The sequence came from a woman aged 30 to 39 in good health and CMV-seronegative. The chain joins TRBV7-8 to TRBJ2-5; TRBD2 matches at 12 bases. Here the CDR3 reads CASRLKAASGREYQETQYF. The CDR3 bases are TGTGCCAGCAGATTAAAAGCGGCTAGCGGGAGGGAGTACCAAGAGACCCAGTACTTC.